Presented here are 19 T cell receptor beta chains from one specimen sequenced in a study of tumor-infiltrating lymphocytes in oesophageal squamous cell carcinoma. TCRdb itself ran the PCR reads through MiXCR, one entry per CDR3 protein. The top ten hold 8% to 11% of the sample, which has 15,000 to 25,000 distinct CDR3 sequences, roughly 39% seen once. The sample comprised normal esophageal tissue next to the tumor. The receptors originated from a male donor with esophageal squamous cell carcinoma.

In this sample, this clonotype turned up many times. The chain joins TRBV28 to TRBJ1-5; D ambiguous. CDR1 MDHEN and CDR2 SYDVKM come from the germline V gene. V was pared by 5 bases and J by 5 bases, with 13 bases between. The CDR3 runs 14 residues. CDR3: CASSQDQRHQPQHF. CDR3 bases: TGTGCCAGCAGTCAAGACCAGCGCCATCAGCCCCAGCATTTT. The variable domain in full, with the rest retrieved from reference TRBV28 and TRBJ1-5, is DVKVTQSSRYLVKRTGEKVFLECVQDMDHENMFWYRQDPGLGLRLIYFSYDVKMKEKGDIPEGYSVSREKKERFSLILESASTNQTSMYLCASSQDQRHQPQHFGDGTRLSIL.

In regard to this clonotype: Because it lacks the conserved phenylalanine or tryptophan at the end, this CDR3 is likely a read error. The rearrangement uses TRBV6-1 and TRBJ2-7; D ambiguous. This CDR3 contains 12 residues. Germline-derived CDR1 and CDR2 are MNHNS and SASEGT. V lost 7 bases and J 7 bases, leaving 14 bases between the germline ends. The CDR3, as DNA: TGTGCCAGCATCTCGGTTTACTATGAGCAGTACTAC. Translating gives CASISVYYEQYY.

At least ten counts were recorded for this clonotype. The chain employs TRBV11-1 and TRBJ2-1, with unresolved D. Deletions cut 5 bases from V and 3 bases from J, with 2 bases between. This CDR3 has 11 amino acids. Germline V gives CDR1 SGHAT, CDR2 FQDESV (reference sequence). The CDR3 is CASSVYNEQFF. DNA for the CDR3: TGTGCCAGCAGCGTCTACAATGAGCAGTTCTTC.

The V call is TRBV5-5, the J call TRBJ2-3; no reliable D call. The CDR3 extends over 14 amino acids. Germline CDR1 and CDR2: SGHKS and YYEKEE (reference sequence). V lost 6 bases, J lost 0 bases, and 11 bases lay in between. Written as DNA, the CDR3 is TGTGCCAGCACCGTTACTACTAGCACAGATACGCAGTATTTT. Encoded protein: CASTVTTSTDTQYF.

This clonotype showed up many times. This may stem from a read error, because a much larger clone lies one nucleotide away. The chain uses TRBV7-9 and TRBJ2-7; TRBD2 matches 12 bases. The V and J ends lost 3 bases and 7 bases, in that order; junction bases with no gene match: 7. This CDR3 has 15 amino acids. In germline, CDR1 is SEHNR, CDR2 FQNEAQ (reference sequence). The CDR3 DNA sequence: TGTGCCAGCAGCTTGACTAGCGGGAGTGGCGATGAGCAGTACTTC. It codes for CASSLTSGSGDEQYF.

This chain joins TRBV6-1 and TRBJ2-2; weak D call: TRBD2 (6 bases). With 10 bases removed from V and 0 bases from J, the gap between germline ends came to 9 bases. CDR1 and CDR2 (germline): MNHNS, SASEGT. This CDR3 is 13 amino acids long. This CDR3 reads CANSGSNTGELFF. CDR3 coding DNA: TGTGCCAATAGCGGATCGAACACCGGGGAGCTGTTTTTT.

The genes are TRBV12-3 or TRBV12-4 and TRBJ2-5; 8 nucleotides line up with TRBD2. The DNA end is more similar to TRBJ2-3, so the J call may be wrong. The CDR3 sequence is 15 residues long. The CDR3 nucleotides are TGTGCCAGCAGTTTGCAAAGCGGGAGAGCAGATACGCAGTATTTT. This sequence encodes CASSLQSGRADTQYF.

Many counts were recorded for this clonotype. The rearrangement links TRBV6-1 to TRBJ2-1, with a weak D call TRBD1 (5 bases). Germline V lookup: CDR1 MNHNS, CDR2 SASEGT. This CDR3 comprises 13 residues. V shed 5 bases and J shed 3 bases, with 8 bases lying between them. The CDR3 bases are TGTGCCAGCAGTCGGACAAGCTACAATGAGCAGTTCTTC. It codes for CASSRTSYNEQFF.

The J gene is TRBJ2-1, the V gene TRBV11-2; D unclear. Germline V gene lookup returns CDR1 SGHAT and CDR2 FQNNGV. The CDR3 is made up of 17 amino acids. The ends were cut back, 0 bases at V and 0 bases at J, with 12 bases in the middle. The CDR3 reads CASSLEAPGNSYNEQFF. In DNA, the CDR3 is TGTGCCAGCAGCTTAGAAGCCCCAGGTAACTCCTACAATGAGCAGTTCTTC.

Details on this clonotype: Likely a read error: the CDR3 ends without its conserved phenylalanine or tryptophan. The limits of the CDR3 on the DNA are not certain, so only TCRdb's listed CDR3 is given. V usage is TRBV27 and J usage is TRBJ2-4; the table gives TRBD1 as D, unverified against the DNA. The CDR3 extends over 20 residues, inclusive of both ends. Germline assignment: CDR1 MNHEY and CDR2 SMNVEV (reference sequence). CDR3 in amino acids: CASSRSLPLAAYSYEQYFGN.

The gene calls are TRBV7-8 and TRBJ2-5; D gene ambiguous. From germline, CDR1 is SGHVS and CDR2 FQNEAQ. The germline V and J ends were trimmed by 2 bases and 3 bases, with 13 bases remaining between them. There are 15 residues in the CDR3. For the CDR3, the DNA is TGTGCCAGCAGCTTAAGTGAGGTCAGAAAAGAGACCCAGTACTTC. Translating gives CASSLSEVRKETQYF.

The chain carries TRBV2 and TRBJ2-7, with D perhaps matching TRBD1 (6 bases). This CDR3 has 14 amino acids. Trimming shortened V by 7 bases and J by 0 bases, and 13 bases separated the two germline ends. Germline V gene sequence: CDR1 SNHLY, CDR2 FYNNEI. DNA for the CDR3: TGTGCCAGCATAGACAGGCCAAGCTCCTACGAGCAGTACTTC. Protein sequence: CASIDRPSSYEQYF.

The chain joins TRBV6-1 to TRBJ2-3; 8 bases are a match to TRBD1. Germline CDR1 and CDR2: MNHNS and SASEGT. There are 15 residues in the CDR3. J gave up 0 bases and V 5 bases, and 4 bases lay outside the gene matches. The CDR3 DNA sequence: TGTGCCAGCAGTAGACAGGGGCGAAGCACAGATACGCAGTATTTT. Translated: CASSRQGRSTDTQYF.

The chain recombines TRBV5-5 with TRBJ2-1, with a possible D match to TRBD1 (6 bases). Germline CDR1 reads SGHKS; CDR2 reads YYEKEE (reference sequence). This CDR3 region has 15 residues. Trimming removed 6 bases at V and 2 bases at J, with 15 bases between. CDR3 residues: CASTWSGQPYNEQFF. Written as DNA, the CDR3 is TGTGCCAGCACCTGGTCCGGACAGCCCTACAATGAGCAGTTCTTC. The variable domain in full, with the rest retrieved from reference TRBV5-5 and TRBJ2-1, is DAGVTQSPTHLIKTRGQQVTLRCSPISGHKSVSWYQQVLGQGPQFIFQYYEKEERGRGNFPDRFSARQFPNYSSELNVNALLLGDSALYLCASTWSGQPYNEQFFGPGTRLTVL.

CDR3 sequence: CASSPRQPQETQYF. As DNA, the CDR3 is TGTGCCAGCAGCCCCCGACAGCCACAAGAGACCCAGTACTTC. The rearrangement uses TRBV11-1 and TRBJ2-7; a weak D match, TRBD1 (5 bases). The DNA matches TRBJ2-5 better at its end, which makes the J call doubtful. Germline CDR1 reads SGHAT; CDR2 reads FQDESV (reference sequence). The CDR3 consists of 14 residues.

The V and J genes are TRBV11-2 and TRBJ1-2, with D perhaps matching TRBD1 (6 bases). V shed 5 bases and J shed 5 bases, with 15 bases lying between them. The germline gives CDR1 SGHAT, CDR2 FQNNGV. The CDR3 extends over 14 amino acids. CDR3: CASSPIGQIYGYTF. Here the CDR3 DNA reads TGTGCCAGCAGCCCTATCGGACAGATTTATGGCTACACCTTC.

By share, this clonotype counts as medium-sized (0.01 to 0.1%). The rearrangement joins TRBV7-9 to TRBJ2-3, with TRBD2 as a possible D gene (6 bases). V lost 3 bases, J lost 1 base, and 11 bases lay in between. CDR3 length: 15 amino acids. From germline, CDR1 is SEHNR and CDR2 FQNEAQ (reference sequence). CDR3 in amino acids: CASSLGGAGTDTQYF. The CDR3 coding sequence is TGTGCCAGCAGCTTGGGGGGAGCCGGCACAGATACGCAGTATTTT.

As concerns this clonotype: The conserved final phenylalanine or tryptophan is absent from the CDR3, which likely points to a read error. The DNA is omitted, as the CDR3 cannot be located on it reliably, and the CDR3 follows TCRdb's listing. This rearrangement joins TRBV6-6 to TRBJ2-3; the table assigns TRBD1, which was not confirmed against the DNA. With termini counted, the CDR3 has 17 amino acids. Germline CDR1 MNHNY, CDR2 SVGAGI (reference sequence). This chain's CDR3 is CASIWSGTGNYEQYFGP.

This clonotype came up many times. The rearrangement links TRBV5-4 to TRBJ1-6; perhaps TRBD1 as D (5 bases). Germline-derived CDR1 and CDR2 are SGHNT and YYREEE (reference sequence). This CDR3 comprises 14 residues. V lost 4 bases, J lost 8 bases, and 13 bases lay in between. The chain's CDR3 is CASSPRGTDSPLHF. CDR3 bases: TGTGCCAGCAGCCCGCGGGGGACGGATTCACCCCTCCACTTT.